Presented here are 18 T cell receptor beta chains from one specimen sequenced in a study of blood T cell repertoires in COVID-19. Here immunoSEQ multiplex PCR was the method, and the copy in TCRdb shows in-frame clones only, minus some. Of around 230,000 clones listed, more than 80% were seen once; the top ten hold about 9%. The sequencing input was PBMCs or T cells enriched from blood (not recorded which). The receptors shown here come from a man aged 35 to 55 who had recovered from COVID-19.

This CDR3 is CASSPLGQYGYTF. The DNA for the CDR3 is TGTGCCAGCAGCCCCTTGGGACAGTATGGCTACACCTTC. The genes are TRBV6-5 and TRBJ1-2, with TRBD1 matching over 7 bases. The CDR3 sequence is 13 residues long. Germline V gene lookup returns CDR1 MNHEY and CDR2 SVGAGI. V was clipped by 6 bases and J by 5 bases; unmatched bases: 6.

The chain uses TRBV7-9 and TRBJ1-4; TRBD1 might be the D (5 bases). Germline V lookup: CDR1 SEHNR, CDR2 FQNEAQ (reference sequence). This CDR3 is built from 13 residues. V was trimmed by 2 bases and J by 8 bases, leaving 9 bases between them. Here the CDR3 reads CASSLQGNEKLFF. The CDR3 DNA sequence: TGTGCCAGCAGCTTACAGGGAAACGAAAAACTGTTTTTT.

V is TRBV6-6 and J is TRBJ2-3; 8 nucleotides align to TRBD2. The CDR3 length is 14 residues. CDR1 and CDR2 from the germline V gene are MNHNY and SVGAGI (reference sequence). V was clipped by 7 bases and J by 5 bases; unmatched bases: 8. The CDR3 DNA follows: TGTGCCAGCACCAGAGCGGGGGTGGGAGATACGCAGTATTTT. Its translation: CASTRAGVGDTQYF.

This clone was counted only a few times. V and J are TRBV5-1 and TRBJ1-3; maybe TRBD1 (5 bases). Per the germline V gene, CDR1 is SGHRS and CDR2 is YFSETQ. The CDR3 extends over 16 amino acids. Trimming left V 0 bases short and J 1 base short, with 11 bases between. The DNA of the CDR3 is TGCGCCAGCAGCTTGGCCGGCAGGGCGTCTGGAAACACCATATATTTT. Its protein is CASSLAGRASGNTIYF.

This chain joins TRBV5-4 and TRBJ1-2; 7 bases match TRBD1. J gave up 0 bases and V 2 bases, and 13 bases lay outside the gene matches. This CDR3 region has 18 residues. In germline, CDR1 is SGHNT, CDR2 YYREEE (reference sequence). CDR3 loop: CASSFSKFRGRTNYGYTF. The CDR3 nucleotides read TGTGCCAGCAGCTTTTCTAAATTTAGGGGGCGAACTAACTATGGCTACACCTTC.

The CDR3 DNA reads TGCGCCAGCAGCTTGTACACATCAGATACGCAGTATTTT. It encodes CASSLYTSDTQYF. V is TRBV5-1 and J is TRBJ2-3; D is unresolved. The CDR3 covers 13 residues. Germline loops: CDR1 SGHRS, CDR2 YFSETQ. V was pared by 1 base and J by 4 bases, with 7 bases between.

Note on this clone: Other nucleotide sequences from this sample produce the same CDR3. The CDR3 DNA sequence: TGTGCCAGCAGTCTCCAGGGGTATGGCTACACCTTC. The encoded protein is CASSLQGYGYTF. This rearrangement joins TRBV27 to TRBJ1-2; possibly TRBD1 for D (6 bases). Germline CDR1 MNHEY, CDR2 SMNVEV (reference sequence). The V end was cut by 5 bases, the J end by 5 bases, with 9 bases between. This CDR3 spans 12 amino acids.

Written as DNA, the CDR3 is TGTGCCAGCAGCCCCCTAGCGGGGGCGCGTGACGATGAGCAGTTCTTC. Translating it yields CASSPLAGARDDEQFF. The chain recombines TRBV3-1 (or the pseudogene TRBV3-2) with TRBJ2-1, with 10 bases fitting TRBD2. The V segment lost 4 bases and the J segment 8 bases; nucleotides outside the gene matches: 11. This CDR3 has 16 amino acids. Germline V lookup: CDR1 LGHDT, CDR2 YNNKEL (reference sequence).

The sample holds a few counts of this clone. The chain is built from TRBV19 and TRBJ2-7, with D possibly matching TRBD2 (5 bases). CDR3 size: 13 residues. The V gene's germline CDR1 is LNHDA and CDR2 SQIVND (reference sequence). V was pared by 6 bases and J by 4 bases, with 13 bases between. The CDR3 here is CASSGRRRYEQYF. CDR3 nucleotides: TGTGCCAGTAGCGGGCGGCGGAGGTACGAGCAGTACTTC.

The chain has TRBV11-2 and TRBJ1-6; D might be TRBD1 (6 bases). Trimming pared 6 bases from V and 9 bases from J, leaving 24 bases between. CDR1 is SGHAT, CDR2 FQNNGV, per germline. The CDR3 spans 17 residues. The CDR3 is CASSEGPGRRGGSPLHF. The CDR3, as DNA: TGTGCCAGCAGTGAGGGACCAGGGCGTAGAGGGGGTTCACCCCTCCACTTT.

Worth noting for this clone: At the DNA level, this CDR3 is encoded by other sequences in the same sample as well. The chain couples TRBV5-1 to TRBJ1-1; TRBD1 agrees at 8 bases. V was clipped by 3 bases and J by 2 bases; unmatched bases: 3. The CDR3 consists of 14 residues. The germline V gene encodes CDR1 SGHRS and CDR2 YFSETQ. The CDR3 protein is CASSSQGGNTEAFF. In DNA form, the CDR3 reads TGCGCCAGCAGCTCACAGGGGGGCAACACTGAAGCTTTCTTT. Supplemented by reference TRBV5-1 and TRBJ1-1, the full variable domain reads KAGVTQTPRYLIKTRGQQVTLSCSPISGHRSVSWYQQTPGQGLQFLFEYFSETQRNKGNFPGRFSGRQFSNSRSEMNVSTLELGDSALYLCASSSQGGNTEAFFGQGTRLTVV.

V gene TRBV5-5 combines with J gene TRBJ1-1; no reliable D call. Germline CDR1 is SGHKS and CDR2 is YYEKEE (reference sequence). The CDR3 extends over 14 amino acids. Trimming pared 4 bases from V and 8 bases from J, leaving 18 bases between. CDR3 DNA: TGTGCCAGCAGCAACTGGACTCCCAATCAAGAAGCTTTCTTT. It translates to CASSNWTPNQEAFF.

The rearrangement uses TRBV29-1 and TRBJ1-2; D gene uncertain. Germline CDR1 and CDR2: SQVTM and ANQGSEA. The CDR3 totals 11 residues. V was trimmed by 6 bases and J by 7 bases, leaving 12 bases between them. The CDR3 spells CSVKAGPGYTF. CDR3 bases: TGCAGCGTGAAGGCGGGTCCTGGCTACACCTTC.

Here the CDR3 reads CAISPGTGNSPLHF. In nucleotides, the CDR3 is TGTGCCATCAGCCCCGGGACAGGGAATTCACCCCTCCACTTT. The chain is built from TRBV10-3 and TRBJ1-6; 9 positions match TRBD1. Germline V lookup: CDR1 ENHRY, CDR2 SYGVKD. The CDR3 runs 14 residues. Germline trimming cut 6 bases from V and 7 bases from J; bases unmatched to any gene: 4.

The gene calls are TRBV7-2 and TRBJ1-3, with 7 bases matching TRBD1. Germline V CDR1 and CDR2: SGHTA, FQGNSA. V was clipped by 0 bases and J by 2 bases; unmatched bases: 1. The CDR3 contains 15 residues. The CDR3 spells CASSLAGQAGNTIYF. The CDR3 region has the DNA TGTGCCAGCAGCTTAGCCGGACAGGCTGGAAACACCATATATTTT.

This clone was detected only once. J is TRBJ1-4 and V is TRBV9; TRBD1 aligns across 12 bases. The junction had 8 bases not matched to a gene; V was cut back by 3 bases and J by 5 bases. The CDR3 totals 17 residues. The germline CDR1 and CDR2 sequences are SGDLS and YYNGEE. The CDR3 protein is CASSAGTGGSLNEKLFF. For the CDR3, the DNA is TGTGCCAGCAGCGCCGGGACAGGGGGCTCCCTAAATGAAAAACTGTTTTTT.

The chain recombines TRBV19 with TRBJ2-2; 9 bases are a match to TRBD1. V lost 4 bases to trimming and J lost 6 bases; unmatched junction nucleotides: 0. Germline CDR1 is LNHDA and CDR2 is SQIVND (reference sequence). The CDR3 consists of 13 residues. CDR3 sequence reads: CASSNRGPGELFF. The CDR3 DNA reads TGTGCCAGTAGTAACAGGGGGCCCGGGGAGCTGTTTTTT.

V is TRBV19 and J is TRBJ2-6; 9 bases match TRBD1. The CDR3 loop spans 16 amino acids. With 8 bases clipped from V and 1 base from J, the junction kept 6 bases outside the gene matches. CDR1 LNHDA and CDR2 SQIVND come from the germline V gene (reference sequence). The CDR3 sequence is CASGEQGASGANVLTF. The CDR3 nucleotides read TGTGCCAGTGGGGAACAGGGGGCATCTGGGGCCAACGTCCTGACTTTC.